This T cell receptor (beta chain) was retrieved from a study of shared clonotypes between healthy human individuals. V lost 5 bases and J lost 1; bases outside the gene matches: 3. Germline CDR1 and CDR2: SGHTA and FQGNSA. There are 15 residues in the CDR3. Clones were read by immunoSEQ multiplex PCR, and TCRdb kept only the in-frame ones, dropping some. The sample consists of fewer than 1.4 million clones, 78% of them appearing once. The sequence derives from a man aged 18 to 29 in good health. Some clones in this sample may be carry-over from other donors' samples. The chain carries TRBV7-2 and TRBJ2-5; 11 positions match TRBD2. Sequencing was carried out using memory CD4+ T cells from PBMCs. Subset of the sample: CD45RA-negative fraction. The CDR3 spells CASSRTSGPQETQYF. The CDR3 bases are TGTGCCAGCAGCCGGACTAGCGGGCCCCAAGAGACCCAGTACTTC.